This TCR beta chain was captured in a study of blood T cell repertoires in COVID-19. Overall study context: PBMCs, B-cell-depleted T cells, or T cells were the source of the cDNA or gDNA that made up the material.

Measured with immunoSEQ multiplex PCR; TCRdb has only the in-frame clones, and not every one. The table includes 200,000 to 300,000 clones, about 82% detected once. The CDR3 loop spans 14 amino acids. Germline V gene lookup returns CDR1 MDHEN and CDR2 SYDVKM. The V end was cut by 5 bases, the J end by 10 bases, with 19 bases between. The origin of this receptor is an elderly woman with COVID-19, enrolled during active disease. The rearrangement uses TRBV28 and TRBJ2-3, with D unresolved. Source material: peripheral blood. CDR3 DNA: TGTGCCAGCAGTCTTCCAGACTCCCGTTCCCCGCAGTATTTT. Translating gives CASSLPDSRSPQYF.